These 6 T cell receptor beta chains share one sample of origin, sequenced in a study of CD8+ T cells in alopecia areata. Indicated treatment: oral pan-JAK inhibitor, 5-10 mg twice daily. RNA was extracted and reverse transcribed into cDNA as the sequencing template. Some clones are missing from TCRdb's copy, which holds only in-frame ones; the method was immunoSEQ multiplex PCR. The data hold about 180,000 clones, with approximately 50% observed a single time. Specimen: CD8+ T cells sorted from blood, collected around week 54, from a patient treated with tofacitinib. The receptors were sampled from a human donor with alopecia areata.

The chain employs TRBV29-1 and TRBJ2-5; D not certain. The V and J ends lost 6 bases and 5 bases respectively, with 13 bases between them. Looked up from germline, CDR1 is SQVTM and CDR2 is ANQGSEA. The CDR3 is 12 amino acids. CDR3 protein: CSVAVPVETQYF. As DNA, the CDR3 is TGCAGCGTCGCAGTCCCGGTTGAGACCCAGTACTTC.

The chain is built from TRBV6-6 and TRBJ2-4, with D perhaps TRBD2 (5 bases). V gave up 4 bases and J gave up 5 bases, with 12 bases separating them. The CDR3 is 14 residues long. CDR1 and CDR2 (germline): MNHNY, SVGAGI (reference sequence). CDR3: CASSSGPSQNIQYF. In DNA form, the CDR3 reads TGTGCCAGCAGTTCGGGCCCTAGCCAAAACATTCAGTACTTC.

The rearrangement uses TRBV19 and TRBJ1-2, with TRBD1 matching 8 bases. Per the germline V gene, CDR1 is LNHDA and CDR2 is SQIVND (reference sequence). The CDR3 is made up of 12 amino acids. J lost 8 bases, V lost 7 bases, and 6 bases had no gene match. CDR3 protein: CASTNRGIGYTF. The CDR3 DNA reads as TGTGCCAGTACGAACAGGGGGATCGGCTACACCTTC.

This rearrangement joins TRBV19 to TRBJ1-2; D perhaps matches TRBD1 (6 bases). Germline CDR1 is LNHDA and CDR2 is SQIVND (reference sequence). The ends were cut back, 5 bases at V and 4 bases at J, with 20 bases in the middle. This CDR3 spans 16 amino acids. DNA for the CDR3: TGTGCCAGTAGTTCAAACCCAGGGGCCGGGAGCTATGGCTACACCTTC. Translating gives CASSSNPGAGSYGYTF.

The chain couples TRBV5-4 to TRBJ2-2; a possible D gene is TRBD2 (5 bases). V lost 3 bases to trimming and J lost 8 bases, with 17 bases between them. CDR3 length: 15 residues. Germline V CDR1 and CDR2: SGHNT, YYREEE (reference sequence). DNA of the CDR3: TGTGCCAGCAGCTCACCGGGATCCTCCTCGGGGGAGCTGTTTTTT. Translating it yields CASSSPGSSSGELFF.

The chain employs TRBV28 and TRBJ1-1, with D hard to call. V was cut by 3 bases and J by 1 base, with 9 bases left in between. CDR3 size: 14 residues. Germline V gene lookup returns CDR1 MDHEN and CDR2 SYDVKM. For the CDR3, the DNA is TGTGCCAGCAGTTTTGTGGACCAGAACACTGAAGCTTTCTTT. This gives the protein CASSFVDQNTEAFF.